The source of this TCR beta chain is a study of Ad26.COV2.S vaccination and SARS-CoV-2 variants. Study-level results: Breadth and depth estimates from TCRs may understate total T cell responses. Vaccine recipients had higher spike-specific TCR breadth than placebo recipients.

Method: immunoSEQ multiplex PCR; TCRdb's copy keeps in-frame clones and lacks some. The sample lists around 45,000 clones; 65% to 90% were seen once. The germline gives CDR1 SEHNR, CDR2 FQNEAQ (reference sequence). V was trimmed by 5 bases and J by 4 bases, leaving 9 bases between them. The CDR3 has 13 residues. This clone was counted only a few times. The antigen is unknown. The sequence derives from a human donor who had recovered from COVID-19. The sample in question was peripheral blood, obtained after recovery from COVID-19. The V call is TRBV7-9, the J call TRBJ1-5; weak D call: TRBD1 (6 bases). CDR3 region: CASSLDRNQPQHF. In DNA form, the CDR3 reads TGTGCCAGCAGCCTGGACAGAAATCAGCCCCAGCATTTT. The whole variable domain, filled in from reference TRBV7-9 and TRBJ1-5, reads DTGVSQNPRHKITKRGQNVTFRCDPISEHNRLYWYRQTLGQGPEFLTYFQNEAQLEKSRLLSDRFSAERPKGSFSTLEIQRTEQGDSAMYLCASSLDRNQPQHFGDGTRLSIL.